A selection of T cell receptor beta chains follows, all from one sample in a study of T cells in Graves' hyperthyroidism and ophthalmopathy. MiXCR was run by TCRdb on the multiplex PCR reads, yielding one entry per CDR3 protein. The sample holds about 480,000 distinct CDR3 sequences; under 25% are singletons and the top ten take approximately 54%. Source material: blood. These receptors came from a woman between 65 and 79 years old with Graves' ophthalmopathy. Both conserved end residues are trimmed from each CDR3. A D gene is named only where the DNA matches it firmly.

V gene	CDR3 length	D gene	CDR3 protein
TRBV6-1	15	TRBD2	ASSPTLGRAGTDTQY
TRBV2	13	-	ASSEARGKHTEAF
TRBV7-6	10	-	ASSFFGQTQY
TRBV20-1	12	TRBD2	SARGSGGADTQY
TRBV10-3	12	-	ACNDGAVSYEQY
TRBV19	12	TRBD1	ASSPGDRGSGYT
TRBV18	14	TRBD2	ASSPPGLAGSYEQY
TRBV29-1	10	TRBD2	SAPAGRNEQF
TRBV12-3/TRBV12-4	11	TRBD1	ASSGDRFDEQY
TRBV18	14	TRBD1	ASSRTTGANTGELF
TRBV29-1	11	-	SVEGTTANTQY
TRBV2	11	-	ASSVAQNYGYT
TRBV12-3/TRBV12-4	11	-	ASSLGRAGEQF
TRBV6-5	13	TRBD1	ASSLGFVGGYEQF
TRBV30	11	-	AWDSLSGNTIY
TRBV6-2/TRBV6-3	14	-	ASSSRVGVQSYEQY
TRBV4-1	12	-	ASSRRQLNTEAF
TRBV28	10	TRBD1	ASNKGAEEQY
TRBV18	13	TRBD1	ASSQGQGSTYEQY
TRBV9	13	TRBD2	ASSVNPGGPYEQY
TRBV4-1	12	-	ASSYQGSGETQY
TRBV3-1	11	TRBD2	ASSQAGGYEQY
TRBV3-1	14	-	ASSQVGRGGNEKLF
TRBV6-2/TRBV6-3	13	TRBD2	ASSKLAVSYNEQF
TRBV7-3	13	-	ASSSSGLNTGELF
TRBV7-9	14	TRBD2	ASTPGRSGTYNEQF
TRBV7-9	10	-	ASSHSGDEQY
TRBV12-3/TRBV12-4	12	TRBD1	ASSQGQRENIQY
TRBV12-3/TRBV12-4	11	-	ASNYGRNSPLH
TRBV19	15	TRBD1	ASRLTGTTYSNQPQH
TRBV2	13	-	ASSEGVIALNEQF
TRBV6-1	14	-	ASSEGVFWQIYGYT
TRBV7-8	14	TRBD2	ASSSHLAGPSYEQY
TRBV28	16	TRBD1	ASSPDRGPNSGANVLT
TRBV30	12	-	AWSAHPSGEPQH
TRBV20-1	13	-	SARMGLTNSNEQF
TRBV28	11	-	AAHQDLRDEQF
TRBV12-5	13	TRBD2	ASGRGLAGADTQY
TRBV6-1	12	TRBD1	AGRAGGGNTEAF
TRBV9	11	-	ASSVFGAHEQF
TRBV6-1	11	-	ACNRGRNTEAF
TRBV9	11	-	ASTQGTNTEAF
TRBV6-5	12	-	ASSYEKPTDTQY
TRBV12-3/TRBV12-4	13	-	ASRASTGSGNTIY
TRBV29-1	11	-	SVEWTWNTEAF
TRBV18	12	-	ASSPRKDTGELF
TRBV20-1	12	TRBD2	SARFSGRGYEQY
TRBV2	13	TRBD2	ASSEPSGGNYEQY
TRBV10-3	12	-	AISHDTMNTEAF
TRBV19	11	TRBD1	ASSRQGSGELF
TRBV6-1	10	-	ASHENTGELF
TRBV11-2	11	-	ASSSNSLKTQY
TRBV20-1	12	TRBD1	SARTGGINQPQH
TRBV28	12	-	ASSFLGVGETQY
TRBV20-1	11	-	SARDPATGEQF
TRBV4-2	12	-	ASSQDYGTDTQY
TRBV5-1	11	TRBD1	ASRDRVKGGYT